Below, 11 T cell receptor beta chains from the same sample are listed, as sequenced in a study of beta chain features in type 1 diabetes. Expressed TCRB transcripts were sequenced because the isolated RNA had all been reverse transcribed beforehand. Generated by immunoSEQ multiplex PCR, the TCRdb table keeps only in-frame clones and is missing some. The sample consists of 200,000 to 250,000 clones, around 68% of them appearing once. Source material: naive CD4+ T cells from blood. These receptors originate from a man aged 25-40 years in good health.

V and J are TRBV7-2 and TRBJ2-1; no firm D call. With 0 bases removed from V and 7 bases from J, the gap between germline ends came to 10 bases. This CDR3 spans 14 amino acids. Per germline, CDR1 SGHTA and CDR2 FQGNSA. The CDR3 region is CASSLAGSINEQFF. The DNA of the CDR3 is TGTGCCAGCAGCTTAGCTGGTTCGATTAATGAGCAGTTCTTC.

The chain has TRBV10-3 and TRBJ2-1; unclear D gene. Trimming cost V 3 bases and J 7 bases, with 7 bases left between them. The CDR3 extends over 12 amino acids. Germline V gives CDR1 ENHRY, CDR2 SYGVKD. The CDR3 region has the DNA TGTGCCATCAGTGAAGGTGGGAATGAGCAGTTCTTC. Its translation is CAISEGGNEQFF.

This clone was observed a few times. This chain uses TRBV29-1 with TRBJ2-1; D is unresolved. Trimming took off 0 bases at V and 3 bases at J, with 6 bases between the two ends. Germline V gene data show CDR1 as SQVTM and CDR2 as ANQGSEA. The CDR3 consists of 13 residues. CDR3 loop: CSVEEKNYNEQFF. In DNA, the CDR3 is TGCAGCGTTGAAGAGAAGAACTACAATGAGCAGTTCTTC.

This clone has only one observation. The identical CDR3 is also encoded by other nucleotide sequences in the sample. V is TRBV30 and J is TRBJ1-1; TRBD1 agrees at 7 bases. Germline CDR1 reads GTSNPN; CDR2 reads SVGIG (reference sequence). V was clipped by 0 bases and J by 1 base; unmatched bases: 2. The CDR3 sequence is 14 residues long. The CDR3 sequence is CAWSVAGGNTEAFF. DNA for the CDR3: TGTGCCTGGAGTGTAGCAGGGGGGAACACTGAAGCTTTCTTT. The whole variable domain, remainder taken from reference TRBV30 and TRBJ1-1, is SQTIHQWPATLVQPVGSPLSLECTVEGTSNPNLYWYRQAAGRGLQLLFYSVGIGQISSEVPQNLSASRPQDRQFILSSKKLLLSDSGFYLCAWSVAGGNTEAFFGQGTRLTVV.

The rearrangement uses TRBV14 and TRBJ2-5; D remains ambiguous. Trimming shortened V by 4 bases and J by 2 bases, and 17 bases separated the two germline ends. Germline V gene sequence: CDR1 SGHDN, CDR2 FVKESK. The CDR3 covers 16 residues. CDR3 coding DNA: TGTGCCAGCAGCCTGCCGGAGAAAGGAAAGCAAGAGACCCAGTACTTC. Protein product: CASSLPEKGKQETQYF.

The CDR3: CAWIGGQGNTGELFF. The CDR3 DNA reads as TGTGCCTGGATTGGAGGACAGGGAAACACCGGGGAGCTGTTTTTT. The rearrangement joins TRBV30 to TRBJ2-2; TRBD1 matches at 8 bases. V lost 4 bases, J lost 2 bases, and 6 bases stayed unmatched. The germline V gene encodes CDR1 GTSNPN and CDR2 SVGIG (reference sequence). CDR3 length equals 15 residues.

This clone was observed a handful of times. The V and J genes are TRBV23-1 and TRBJ2-1; D uncertain. TRBV23-1 is classed as an ORF, of uncertain function. Trimming removed 0 bases from V and 7 bases from J, with 4 bases in between. CDR3 length: 12 residues. The CDR3 loop is CASSQSENEQFF. The CDR3 DNA reads as TGCGCCAGCAGTCAATCAGAGAATGAGCAGTTCTTC.

The chain recombines TRBV4-3 with TRBJ2-7; TRBD2 agrees at 14 bases. The germline V gene has CDR1 LGHNA and CDR2 YSLEER. The V segment lost 0 bases and the J segment 7 bases; nucleotides outside the gene matches: 5. The CDR3 sequence is 16 residues long. This CDR3 is CASSQDLGLAGDEQYF. The CDR3 nucleotides are TGCGCCAGCAGCCAAGATCTGGGACTAGCGGGAGATGAGCAGTACTTC.

The rearrangement joins TRBV20-1 to TRBJ2-1, with unresolved D. The CDR3 length is 9 residues. Trimming took 6 bases from V and 9 from J, leaving 6 bases between them. Germline CDR1 reads DFQATT; CDR2 reads SNEGSKA (reference sequence). The DNA for the CDR3 is TGCAGTGCCGAACCTGAGCAGTTCTTC. This codes for CSAEPEQFF.

This chain joins TRBV28 and TRBJ2-7, with 8 nucleotides matching TRBD2. The trim removed 8 bases at V and 5 bases at J, leaving 8 bases unmatched. Germline-derived CDR1 and CDR2 are MDHEN and SYDVKM. The CDR3 contains 13 residues. The CDR3 nucleotides are TGTGCCAGCGCCGGGACTAGGCAGCACGAGCAGTACTTC. This codes for CASAGTRQHEQYF.

This chain links TRBV25-1 with TRBJ2-3, with no clear D. The germline CDR1 and CDR2 sequences are MGHDK and SYGVNS. V was pared by 5 bases and J by 0 bases, with 12 bases between. The CDR3 covers 15 residues. Here the CDR3 reads CASSRVQTSTDTQYF. Written as DNA, the CDR3 is TGTGCCAGCAGTCGGGTGCAAACTAGCACAGATACGCAGTATTTT.